This T cell receptor (beta chain) was recorded in a study of Graves' ophthalmopathy and Graves' hyperthyroidism (dated by TCRdb to the late 2010s). For the study in its entirety: Peripheral blood was collected at initial diagnosis, prior to any treatment. To tell Graves' ophthalmopathy apart from Graves' hyperthyroidism, and to predict which patients would progress to ophthalmopathy, the study relied on TCR beta repertoire signatures. In total, over 130 blood samples were TCR-sequenced: 43 ophthalmopathy, about 75 hyperthyroidism and approximately 17 hyperthyroidism-to-ophthalmopathy patients. To explore V-J signatures distinguishing ophthalmopathy from hyperthyroidism, a discovery set of about 99 patients (43 ophthalmopathy, roughly 60 stable hyperthyroidism) was enrolled. For independent validation, a separate cohort was made up of fewer than 20 hyperthyroidism patients plus 17 patients who later progressed from hyperthyroidism to ophthalmopathy. T-cell repertoires of thyroid tissue and blood were compared in six or seven hyperthyroidism patients. Following sample collection, hyperthyroidism patients were given methimazole at a starting dose of 30 mg daily, and ophthalmopathy patients were given high-dose intravenous methylprednisolone. The 75 to 100 discovery patients were randomly split 7:3 into training and test sets. On the study overall, not on this receptor specifically: No statistical method was used to predetermine the sample size, and group allocation was not hidden from the investigators. In validation, the model predicted ophthalmopathy progression with more than 70% sensitivity and less than 80% specificity; about a dozen predicted patients were CT-confirmed with GO in a median of about 6.1 months. Ophthalmopathy was separated from stable hyperthyroidism by the 13-signature model with around 89% sensitivity and less than 82% specificity in cross-validation and with 80%/75% in the test set. Most expanded thyroid clonotypes with a frequency above 0.001 also appeared in blood, which suggests that blood repertoires may reflect the immune response in the thyroid.

TCR beta CDR3 regions were amplified from RNA transcripts for repertoire sequencing. The first round of RT-PCR was done with HTBI primers and the Qiagen OneStep RT-PCR kit, and was followed by a second round of multiplex PCR, then size selection and purification. Sequencing of the libraries was carried out on an Illumina HiSeq2000 in paired-end mode with 100 bp reads. The authors' pipeline ran thus. SOAPnuke was used to process the reads, removing any read that contained adapters or uncalled bases, had a mean Phred below 15, or lacked an exact match to the constant primer or identifier. COPE v1.2.5 was used to merge the high-quality paired reads. Unique nucleotide sequences were defined as clonotypes and aligned to IMGT TRB V, D and J references using MiTCR v1.1. Analysis was restricted to V-J combinations with a frequency above 0.0001, which covered roughly 99% of repertoires. For each V-J combination, a TCR clonal expansion and chaos score was defined as F50 clonal expansion divided by the chaos observed in the TCRdist matrix. Welch's t-statistics and random forest were used to narrow the features down to 10 to 15 V-J combinations, which were then fed into a naive Bayes classifier. The Morisita-Horn index was used to measure how similar the thyroid and blood repertoires were. TCRdb's own reprocessing of the public reads used fastp at Q25 and MiXCR and kept productive beta chains. Every CDR3 protein is listed once, alongside the most common genes and DNA of its rows. The V and J calls follow TCRdb's processing rather than the paper's. Recorded for this sample are approximately 380,000 distinct CDR3 sequences; around 21% of them occurred a single time. In total, the top ten clones hold roughly 3% of the sample.

Stable hyperthyroidism was defined as no progression to ophthalmopathy within 18 months of follow-up. Hyperthyroidism patients were newly diagnosed, with disease duration under 2 months, and aged 18 to 65 years. Anyone with other autoimmune diseases, uncontrolled infections, pregnancy or lactation was excluded from the study. Clinical symptoms, serum thyroxine, TRAb, thyroid ultrasound and orbital computed tomography were used for diagnosis. Ficoll-Paque density gradient centrifugation was used to isolate PBMCs from 10 ml of fresh peripheral blood. Trizol reagent was used to extract the total RNA, and its quality was then checked on an Agilent 2100 Bioanalyzer. V and J lose 0 bases and 1 base, and a span of 8 bases separates them. The CDR3 runs 14 residues from the cysteine to the valine. Only the CDR3 DNA is retained, 42 bases long and in frame from the first base. CDR1 and CDR2 were assigned from the germline V gene as SGDLS and YYNGEE.

For this clonotype: The clone's antigen remains unknown. Being one base from a much bigger clone, this may be a read error.

The rearrangement combines TRBV9 with TRBJ2-7, with the D gene not clear enough to name. Input material: peripheral blood. This receptor was identified in a woman under 30 with stable Graves' hyperthyroidism. Donor details come from another sample of the same person, matched by shared clones. The DNA sequence is TGTGCCAGCAGCGTAGGCGATGGTTCCTACGAGCAGTACGTC. Its amino acids are CASSVGDGSYEQYV.